The present entry profiles one T cell receptor (beta chain) with its context. The CDR3 totals 15 residues. J lost 7 bases, V lost 5 bases, and 5 bases had no gene match. Germline lookup yields CDR1 SGHTA and CDR2 FQGTGA. This sample stems from a study of blood T cell repertoires in COVID-19. The repertoire was sequenced with immunoSEQ multiplex PCR; TCRdb's copy has only in-frame clones and lacks some. The sample holds fewer than 250,000 clones; 70% to 90% are singletons and the top ten take around 15%. This chain links TRBV7-3 with TRBJ2-1; TRBD2 matches at 13 bases. The sequencing sample was made of PBMCs or T cells enriched from blood (not recorded which). The source is a woman aged 45-65 years with acute COVID-19. The CDR3 protein is CASSTGTSGTNEQFF. CDR3 nucleotide sequence: TGTGCCAGCAGCACCGGGACTAGCGGGACGAATGAGCAGTTCTTC.